What follows are 31 T cell receptor beta chains derived from one specimen sequenced in a study of Ad26.COV2.S vaccination and SARS-CoV-2 variants. Clones were read by immunoSEQ multiplex PCR, and TCRdb kept only the in-frame ones, dropping some. The table lists about 180,000 clones, around nine tenths of them singletons. Material: peripheral blood, obtained after recovery from COVID-19. These receptors were obtained from a human donor who had recovered from COVID-19.

The chain couples TRBV2 to TRBJ2-5; D is uncertain. Germline CDR1 and CDR2: SNHLY and FYNNEI. Trimming took off 1 base at V and 2 bases at J, with 11 bases between the two ends. The CDR3 loop spans 15 amino acids. CDR3 sequence reads: CASSEVPVTQETQYF. The CDR3 bases are TGTGCCAGCAGTGAAGTACCAGTTACTCAAGAGACCCAGTACTTC.

This sequence joins TRBV7-8 and TRBJ2-3, with 8 bases identical to TRBD2. V dropped 1 base and J dropped 4; count of bases not matched to a gene: 7. The CDR3 runs to 16 residues. Looked up from germline, CDR1 is SGHVS and CDR2 is FQNEAQ. The CDR3 sequence: CASSLGGTRRSDTQYF. In DNA form, the CDR3 reads TGTGCCAGCAGCTTAGGGGGGACTAGAAGGTCAGATACGCAGTATTTT.

This clone was detected once. The chain carries TRBV5-6 and TRBJ2-3; possible D gene TRBD1, 5 bases. The length of the CDR3 is 14 residues. Germline loops: CDR1 SGHDT, CDR2 YYEEEE. Trimming removed 5 bases from V and 4 bases from J, with 14 bases in between. For the CDR3, the DNA is TGTGCCAGCAGATATCGCGACAGCCCAGATACGCAGTATTTT. Its protein is CASRYRDSPDTQYF.

This clone has a single count. The rearrangement joins TRBV27 to TRBJ1-5; 9 nucleotides agree with TRBD1. Germline lookup yields CDR1 MNHEY and CDR2 SMNVEV (reference sequence). Trimming took 8 bases from V and 4 from J; bases not matched to a gene: 6. This CDR3 is built from 14 residues. Here the CDR3 reads CASGPGQGNQPQHF. As DNA, the CDR3 is TGTGCCAGCGGCCCAGGACAGGGGAATCAGCCCCAGCATTTT.

This clone was found many times. The genes are TRBV19 and TRBJ1-2, with a possible D match to TRBD1 (5 bases). The V end was cut by 6 bases, the J end by 6 bases, with 17 bases between. The germline gives CDR1 LNHDA, CDR2 SQIVND (reference sequence). CDR3 length: 14 amino acids. CDR3 region: CASRKRGGEDGYTF. As DNA, the CDR3 is TGTGCCAGTAGGAAGCGTGGAGGGGAGGATGGCTACACCTTC. Variable domain in full (rest from reference TRBV19 and TRBJ1-2): DGGITQSPKYLFRKEGQNVTLSCEQNLNHDAMYWYRQDPGQGLRLIYYSQIVNDFQKGDIAEGYSVSREKKESFPLTVTSAQKNPTAFYLCASRKRGGEDGYTFGSGTRLTVV.

The rearrangement uses TRBV27 and TRBJ2-5; no clear D gene. CDR3 length: 13 residues. The germline V gene encodes CDR1 MNHEY and CDR2 SMNVEV (reference sequence). V lost 5 bases to trimming and J lost 7 bases, with 14 bases between them. CDR3 in amino acids: CASSPERRGTQYF. Here the CDR3 DNA reads TGTGCCAGCAGTCCCGAACGAAGAGGGACCCAGTACTTC.

This clone appeared a single time. This sequence joins TRBV28 and TRBJ2-7; possible D gene TRBD2, 6 bases. With 3 bases removed from V and 4 bases from J, the gap between germline ends came to 13 bases. The germline gives CDR1 MDHEN, CDR2 SYDVKM. This CDR3 contains 14 residues. CDR3 residues: CASSFSGVPYEQYF. The CDR3 DNA is TGTGCCAGCAGTTTTTCGGGGGTTCCGTACGAGCAGTACTTC.

The chain couples TRBV5-6 to TRBJ2-2; D remains unclear. The CDR3 has 13 residues. V was clipped by 2 bases and J by 0 bases, with 2 bases between them. In germline, CDR1 is SGHDT, CDR2 YYEEEE. As DNA, the CDR3 is TGTGCCAGCAGCTTCCCGAACACCGGGGAGCTGTTTTTT. Translated, it gives CASSFPNTGELFF.

This chain joins TRBV27 and TRBJ2-2; D gene uncertain. The germline V and J ends were trimmed by 3 bases and 8 bases, with 10 bases remaining between them. Germline CDR1 is MNHEY and CDR2 is SMNVEV (reference sequence). There are 13 residues in the CDR3. CDR3 sequence (DNA): TGTGCCAGCAGTTTTTGGGCAACTGGGGAGCTGTTTTTT. This translates into CASSFWATGELFF.

V is TRBV25-1 and J is TRBJ2-1; 8 nucleotides match TRBD1. Trimming took 3 bases from V and 16 from J; bases not matched to a gene: 8. This CDR3 contains 12 residues. Germline V gene data show CDR1 as MGHDK and CDR2 as SYGVNS. CDR3 loop: CASSDAGGPLFF. The CDR3 nucleotides are TGTGCCAGCAGTGACGCAGGGGGCCCCTTATTCTTC.

This rearrangement joins TRBV7-2 to TRBJ1-1; D remains ambiguous. The CDR3 consists of 16 residues. V dropped 1 base and J dropped 1 base, with 13 bases sitting between them. Germline values: CDR1 SGHTA, CDR2 FQGNSA. CDR3 sequence reads: CASSLEKGPGNTEAFF. The CDR3 nucleotides are TGTGCCAGCAGCTTAGAGAAGGGTCCAGGGAACACTGAAGCTTTCTTT.

The chain recombines TRBV5-4 with TRBJ2-7; 13 positions agree with TRBD2. This CDR3 spans 15 amino acids. Germline V gene data show CDR1 as SGHNT and CDR2 as YYREEE (reference sequence). With 4 bases clipped from V and 2 bases from J, the junction kept 3 bases outside the gene matches. CDR3 loop: CASSPGLAGTYEQYF. In DNA, the CDR3 is TGTGCCAGCAGCCCGGGACTAGCGGGAACCTACGAGCAGTACTTC.

The V call is TRBV4-2, the J call TRBJ2-5; TRBD1 is a possible D gene (7 bases). V was cut by 0 bases and J by 0 bases, with 11 bases left in between. The CDR3 extends over 16 amino acids. Germline CDR1 and CDR2: LGHNA and YNFKEQ. CDR3 loop: CASSQDPGGHQETQYF. The DNA of the CDR3 is TGTGCCAGCAGCCAAGATCCAGGGGGGCACCAAGAGACCCAGTACTTC.

This chain joins TRBV18 and TRBJ2-5; TRBD2 matches at 8 bases. Trimming at V came to 3 bases and at J to 3 bases, leaving 9 bases not matched to a gene. The CDR3 spans 16 residues. Looked up from germline, CDR1 is KGHSH and CDR2 is LQKENI. This CDR3 reads CASSPQEAGVEETQYF. CDR3 coding DNA: TGTGCCAGCTCACCTCAAGAAGCGGGAGTGGAAGAGACCCAGTACTTC.

The CDR3 region is CASSLYGAAGGPLNEQFF. CDR3 in DNA: TGTGCCAGCAGCTTATACGGTGCGGCGGGAGGGCCCCTCAATGAGCAGTTCTTC. The rearrangement joins TRBV7-2 to TRBJ2-1, with TRBD2 matching 9 bases. CDR1 SGHTA and CDR2 FQGNSA come from the germline V gene. CDR3 length: 18 residues. The ends lost 2 bases at V and 6 bases at J; junction bases unmatched: 14.

The rearrangement joins TRBV9 to TRBJ2-5; TRBD1 matches 8 bases. The junction had 7 bases not matched to a gene; V was cut back by 2 bases and J by 4 bases. The germline gives CDR1 SGDLS, CDR2 YYNGEE. This CDR3 has 15 residues. Here the CDR3 reads CASSVSGTGGETQYF. CDR3 coding DNA: TGTGCCAGCAGCGTTTCCGGGACAGGCGGAGAGACCCAGTACTTC.

J is TRBJ2-7 and V is TRBV5-1, with 12 bases lining up with TRBD2. The CDR3 sequence is 17 residues long. Per the germline V gene, CDR1 is SGHRS and CDR2 is YFSETQ. The junction had 13 bases not matched to a gene; V was cut back by 2 bases and J by 7 bases. The CDR3 region is CASSFPSLAGGKSEQYF. CDR3 DNA: TGCGCCAGCAGCTTCCCCTCACTAGCGGGAGGTAAGAGTGAGCAGTACTTC. The full variable domain, with the rest looked up from reference TRBV5-1 and TRBJ2-7, is KAGVTQTPRYLIKTRGQQVTLSCSPISGHRSVSWYQQTPGQGLQFLFEYFSETQRNKGNFPGRFSGRQFSNSRSEMNVSTLELGDSALYLCASSFPSLAGGKSEQYFGPGTRLTVT.

The V gene is TRBV10-3, the J gene TRBJ1-4, with 12 positions matching TRBD1. The CDR3 spans 18 residues. J lost 4 bases, V lost 4 bases, and 10 bases had no gene match. CDR1 is ENHRY and CDR2 is SYGVKD in the germline V gene. The CDR3 nucleotides read TGTGCCATCAGTGCTGTGGGACAGGGGGCGAGGGGTAATGAAAAACTGTTTTTT. It yields the protein CAISAVGQGARGNEKLFF.

The rearrangement joins TRBV9 to TRBJ2-5; D is perhaps TRBD1 (6 bases). The V gene's germline CDR1 is SGDLS and CDR2 YYNGEE. The CDR3 loop spans 18 amino acids. V was pared by 0 bases and J by 2 bases, with 20 bases between. The CDR3 here is CASSVATGLPRRQETQYF. CDR3 nucleotide sequence: TGTGCCAGCAGCGTAGCCACAGGGCTCCCCCGAAGACAAGAGACCCAGTACTTC.

The chain recombines TRBV28 with TRBJ1-1; D uncertain. Germline CDR1 MDHEN, CDR2 SYDVKM. The V end was cut by 7 bases, the J end by 0 bases, with 9 bases between. The CDR3 has 13 amino acids. The DNA for the CDR3 is TGTGCCAGCACGGGCACTATGAACACTGAAGCTTTCTTT. As protein: CASTGTMNTEAFF.

This clone was counted a single time. The chain couples TRBV5-1 to TRBJ2-3, with a tentative D call TRBD1 (5 bases). The V end lost 0 bases, the J end lost 2 bases, and 10 bases lay between the germline ends. This CDR3 is built from 15 residues. CDR1 is SGHRS, CDR2 YFSETQ, per germline. The CDR3 here is CASSLGGQNTDTQYF. The CDR3 DNA sequence: TGCGCCAGCAGCTTGGGGGGCCAAAACACAGATACGCAGTATTTT.

The rearrangement links TRBV6-6 to TRBJ2-7, with D perhaps matching TRBD2 (5 bases). Per the germline V gene, CDR1 is MNHNY and CDR2 is SVGAGI (reference sequence). Trimming stripped 4 bases from V and 0 bases from J, with 10 bases between. The CDR3 spans 14 residues. The CDR3 nucleotides read TGTGCCAGCAGTTTAAAGACTATCTCCTACGAGCAGTACTTC. Its protein is CASSLKTISYEQYF.

V gene TRBV6-1 combines with J gene TRBJ2-1; the match to TRBD1 covers 7 bases. V gave up 3 bases and J gave up 6 bases; unmatched junction bases: 8. The CDR3 is 15 residues long. The V gene's germline CDR1 is MNHNS and CDR2 SASEGT. This CDR3 reads CASSDPYWDSNEQFF. For the CDR3, the DNA is TGTGCCAGCAGTGACCCCTATTGGGACAGCAATGAGCAGTTCTTC.

The V and J genes are TRBV3-1 (or the pseudogene TRBV3-2) and TRBJ1-1; the D gene is possibly TRBD1 (5 bases). The CDR3 covers 14 residues. Germline assignment: CDR1 LGHDT and CDR2 YNNKEL (reference sequence). The V gene lost 0 bases and the J gene lost 5 bases, with 10 bases spanning the gap. The CDR3 loop reads CASSQEQARTEAFF. CDR3 in DNA: TGTGCCAGCAGCCAAGAACAGGCGAGGACTGAAGCTTTCTTT.

This clone has a count of ten or more. This chain uses TRBV4-1 with TRBJ1-6, with D hard to call. This CDR3 spans 15 amino acids. CDR1 MGHRA and CDR2 YSYEKL come from the germline V gene. Trimming took off 0 bases at V and 7 bases at J, with 10 bases between the two ends. The CDR3 DNA is TGCGCCAGCAGCCAAGACGGGATGAGGAATTCACCCCTCCACTTT. As protein: CASSQDGMRNSPLHF.

This chain links TRBV4-2 with TRBJ1-5; 8 bases fit TRBD1. This CDR3 has 13 residues. Germline V gives CDR1 LGHNA, CDR2 YNFKEQ. V gave up 2 bases and J gave up 7 bases; unmatched junction bases: 1. As DNA, the CDR3 is TGTGCCAGCAGCCAATACAGGGGGCAGCCCCAGCATTTT. Translated, it gives CASSQYRGQPQHF.

V and J are TRBV30 and TRBJ2-7; 10 bases match TRBD1. Germline CDR1 and CDR2: GTSNPN and SVGIG (reference sequence). The junction had 6 bases not matched to a gene; V was cut back by 1 base and J by 6 bases. The CDR3 is 14 residues long. The CDR3 coding sequence is TGTGCCTGGAGTGCTGGGACAGGGGCTCCCGAGCAGTACTTC. Residues: CAWSAGTGAPEQYF.

This clone appeared a single time. The rearrangement joins TRBV7-8 to TRBJ2-1; D unresolved. The V end was cut by 1 base, the J end by 10 bases, with 14 bases between. In germline, CDR1 is SGHVS, CDR2 FQNEAQ. This CDR3 has 14 amino acids. The CDR3 DNA is TGTGCCAGCAGCTTAGACGGAGAGTCACGCGAGCAGTTCTTC. It specifies CASSLDGESREQFF.

The chain couples TRBV10-2 to TRBJ2-1, with TRBD2 matching over 11 bases. Germline V lookup: CDR1 WSHSY, CDR2 SAAADI. V trimming: 1 base; J trimming: 10 bases; junction bases outside the gene matches: 12. There are 17 residues in the CDR3. As DNA, the CDR3 is TGCGCCAGCAGTGAGTTCCCCACTAGCGGGAGAGGGTCGGAGCAGTTCTTC. It is translated as CASSEFPTSGRGSEQFF.

This clone was found once. The chain couples TRBV20-1 to TRBJ1-1; possible D gene TRBD1, 6 bases. This CDR3 has 13 residues. The V gene's germline CDR1 is DFQATT and CDR2 SNEGSKA (reference sequence). V lost 3 bases to trimming and J lost 1 base, with 9 bases between them. CDR3 DNA: TGCAGTGCTAGTGCAGGGGCGAACACTGAAGCTTTCTTT. Encoded protein: CSASAGANTEAFF.

This clone appeared a single time. The chain uses TRBV28 and TRBJ2-7; the D gene is possibly TRBD1 (5 bases). The CDR3 is 16 amino acids. Germline V CDR1 and CDR2: MDHEN, SYDVKM. Trimming left V 3 bases short and J 2 bases short, with 17 bases between. In nucleotides, the CDR3 is TGTGCCAGCAGTTTTTCGCTCCGACAGTCCACCTACGAGCAGTACTTC. This codes for CASSFSLRQSTYEQYF.